Below, one T cell receptor beta chain is given with its context. Antigen specificity is unknown. Sequencing used immunoSEQ multiplex PCR; TCRdb keeps in-frame clones, though not all of them. The data hold some 490,000 clones, with over 70% observed a single time. Within Nashville, Tennessee resided all donors, each a Caucasian adult. When samples were unsorted, around 83 million PBMCs were used for genomic DNA. The germline CDR1 and CDR2 sequences are SNHLY and FYNNEI. CDR3 length: 12 amino acids. The data originate from a study of shared clonotypes between healthy human individuals. Study-level results: Researchers sampled only blood; tissue repertoires likely differ. It was anticipated that sequencing depth would influence how many clonotypes donors shared.

This clonotype was sampled from a woman between 35 and 50 years old in good health. Some clones in this sample may be carry-over from other donors' samples. The V call is TRBV2, the J call TRBJ1-1; D ambiguous. Sequences were obtained from PBMCs. DNA for the CDR3: TGTGCTAGCGGGGAAGGGAACACTGAAGCTTTCTTT. This encodes CASGEGNTEAFF.